This is a list of T cell receptor beta chains from one sample in a study of blood T cell repertoires in COVID-19. Repertoires were generated with immunoSEQ multiplex PCR, while TCRdb's copy carries only in-frame clones and drops some. Of approximately 38,000 clones in the sample, roughly 87% were seen once. Sequenced sample: peripheral blood. These receptors all stem from a man in his 60s with COVID-19, enrolled during active disease. The CDR3 runs from the conserved cysteine through the conserved F or W. A D gene is named only where the DNA matches it firmly. Clone size is not always given. Where it is, it says once, few, many or a class for expanded clones.

length | size | J | D | V | DNA | CDR3
10 | NA | TRBJ2-7 | NA | TRBV2 | TGTGCCAGCCGACTCTACGAGCAGTACTTC | CASRLYEQYF
15 | NA | TRBJ1-2 | NA | TRBV4-2 | TGTGCCAGCAGCCAAGAAGAGGGAGCTAACTATGGCTACACCTTC | CASSQEEGANYGYTF
15 | NA | TRBJ2-3 | NA | TRBV11-2 | TGTGCCAGCAGCTTACTTAGCGGTAGGGTAGATACGCAGTATTTT | CASSLLSGRVDTQYF
17 | NA | TRBJ2-2 | TRBD1 | TRBV27 | TGTGCCAGCAGTCTACAGGGGACAGGGGCGTTCGGGGGGGAGCTGTTTTTT | CASSLQGTGAFGGELFF
14 | NA | TRBJ1-4 | NA | TRBV27 | TGTGCCAGCAGTTTAGGACTCGGAGCGGAAAAACTGTTTTTT | CASSLGLGAEKLFF
15 | NA | TRBJ2-1 | TRBD1 | TRBV18 | TGTGCCACTCGGGTTGACAGGGGTTCCTACAATGAGCAGTTCTTC | CATRVDRGSYNEQFF
14 | once | TRBJ2-1 | NA | TRBV14 | TGTGCCAGCAGCCAAGATCCCGAGGTGGTTGAGCAGTTCTTC | CASSQDPEVVEQFF
11 | NA | TRBJ2-7 | NA | TRBV20-1 | TGCAGTGTTGACGGAGGCGTGGAGCAGTACTTC | CSVDGGVEQYF
15 | once | TRBJ1-1 | NA | TRBV28 | TGTGCCAGCAGCCAGCCAAGTGCGGGGAACACTGAAGCTTTCTTT | CASSQPSAGNTEAFF
14 | once | TRBJ1-6 | NA | TRBV19 | TGTGCCAGTAGCCGCTCAGGGGATAATTCACCCCTCCACTTT | CASSRSGDNSPLHF
15 | NA | TRBJ2-3 | TRBD1 | TRBV18 | TGTGCCAGCTCACCGAGCAGGGGGAATGCAGATACGCAGTATTTT | CASSPSRGNADTQYF
13 | NA | TRBJ2-7 | NA | TRBV18 | TGTGCCAGCTCACCAGACAGCATTTACGAGCAGTACTTC | CASSPDSIYEQYF
15 | NA | TRBJ1-5 | TRBD1 | TRBV5-1 | TGCGCCAGCAGCTTGGCAGGGGGCGCGGGTCAGCCCCAGCATTTT | CASSLAGGAGQPQHF
15 | NA | TRBJ1-1 | NA | TRBV5-4 | TGTGCCAGCAGTTACCTAGGCGGGCGTGACACTGAAGCTTTCTTT | CASSYLGGRDTEAFF
17 | NA | TRBJ2-3 | TRBD2 | TRBV5-5 | TGTGCCAGCAGCTTGGCCAGGTCTAGCGGGAGCACAGATACGCAGTATTTT | CASSLARSSGSTDTQYF
14 | NA | TRBJ2-7 | NA | TRBV2 | TGTGCCAGCAGGGAGACGGGAAGCTCCTACGAGCAGTACTTC | CASRETGSSYEQYF
14 | NA | TRBJ2-1 | TRBD1 | TRBV28 | TGTGCCAGCAGTGCTTGGGACAGAACACCTGAGCAGTTCTTC | CASSAWDRTPEQFF
20 | NA | TRBJ1-6 | TRBD1 | TRBV18 | TGTGCCAGCTCAAAAACGGGACAGGTCGAAATTACGTCCTATAATTCACCCCTCCACTTT | CASSKTGQVEITSYNSPLHF
16 | NA | TRBJ2-5 | TRBD2 | TRBV11-2 | TGTGCCAGCAGCTCGTACAGGGGACTAGCGGGAGAGACCCAGTACTTC | CASSSYRGLAGETQYF
13 | NA | TRBJ1-1 | NA | TRBV29-1 | TGCAGCGTTGGGTCAGGGTGGGACACTGAAGCTTTCTTT | CSVGSGWDTEAFF
19 | NA | TRBJ2-3 | TRBD2 | TRBV27 | TGTGCCAGCAGTTTCGACTCAGACTTTAGCGGGAGCATTACAGATACGCAGTATTTT | CASSFDSDFSGSITDTQYF
12 | NA | TRBJ2-7 | TRBD2 | TRBV10-2 | TGCGCCAGCAACGCGGGAGTTGGCGAGCAGTACTTC | CASNAGVGEQYF
14 | medium-sized | TRBJ1-1 | NA | TRBV27 | TGTGCCAGCAGTTCGCCCTCTATGAACACTGAAGCTTTCTTT | CASSSPSMNTEAFF
13 | NA | TRBJ1-1 | NA | TRBV11-3 | TGTGCCAGCGGATCCCAGGTACACACTGAAGCTTTCTTT | CASGSQVHTEAFF
13 | once | TRBJ1-5 | NA | TRBV19 | TGTGCCAGTAGTCGAACAGACAATCAGCCCCAGCATTTT | CASSRTDNQPQHF
13 | NA | TRBJ2-7 | NA | TRBV7-2 | TGTGCCAGCAGCTCATTAGGGGGCTACGAGCAGTACTTC | CASSSLGGYEQYF
12 | NA | TRBJ1-1 | TRBD1 | TRBV12-3/TRBV12-4 | TGTGCCAGCAGTTTAGGGACAGGAGGAGCTTTCTTT | CASSLGTGGAFF
17 | once | TRBJ2-1 | TRBD2 | TRBV18 | TGTGCCAGCTCACCACCGAGATCTAGCGGGAGATACAATGAGCAGTTCTTC | CASSPPRSSGRYNEQFF
13 | NA | TRBJ1-1 | NA | TRBV28 | TGTGCCAGCAGCCCCATTCCTGCGACTGAAGCTTTCTTT | CASSPIPATEAFF
13 | NA | TRBJ1-2 | NA | TRBV29-1 | TGCAGCGTCCTACGGACTGATAACTATGGCTACACCTTC | CSVLRTDNYGYTF
16 | NA | TRBJ2-7 | TRBD2 | TRBV6-1 | TGTGCCAGCAGTGAAGCGCGAACTAGCGGGTACTACGAGCAGTACTTC | CASSEARTSGYYEQYF
13 | NA | TRBJ1-1 | NA | TRBV27 | TGTGCCAGCAGCCTCCTTAGGGGGACTGAAGCTTTCTTT | CASSLLRGTEAFF
13 | NA | TRBJ1-2 | TRBD1 | TRBV5-6 | TGTGCCAGCAGGCCGTTAGGGGGCAGGGGCTACACCTTC | CASRPLGGRGYTF
14 | NA | TRBJ2-1 | TRBD1 | TRBV5-1 | TGCGCCAGCAGCTTACAACTTACAGGGGGTGAGCAGTTCTTC | CASSLQLTGGEQFF
14 | NA | TRBJ2-3 | NA | TRBV27 | TGTGCCAGCAGTACCTCGACAGGCACAGATACGCAGTATTTT | CASSTSTGTDTQYF
14 | NA | TRBJ2-3 | TRBD1 | TRBV2 | TGTGCCAGCACGGACAGGGGCAGCACAGATACGCAGTATTTT | CASTDRGSTDTQYF
14 | NA | TRBJ1-2 | NA | TRBV2 | TGTGCCAGCAGTGAACAGACTACAAACTATGGCTACACCTTC | CASSEQTTNYGYTF
15 | NA | TRBJ1-2 | NA | TRBV18 | TGTGCCAGCTCACCACCGTTTCGGGGGAACTATGGCTACACCTTC | CASSPPFRGNYGYTF
15 | once | TRBJ2-7 | TRBD1 | TRBV28 | TGTGCCAGCACAGTATCCGGGACAGGGATGTACGAGCAGTACTTC | CASTVSGTGMYEQYF
14 | NA | TRBJ2-3 | TRBD1 | TRBV11-3 | TGTGCCAGCAGCTCGGGACAGGGCACAGATACGCAGTATTTT | CASSSGQGTDTQYF